This T cell receptor (beta chain) was obtained from a study of CD8 T cells in ankylosing spondylitis. Study conclusions and caveats: About 8 highly homologous variants formed a TCR beta motif that appeared characteristic of ankylosing spondylitis blood. There was reportedly significant enrichment of clones that were disease-linked in matched ankylosing spondylitis synovial fluid.

For this clonotype: What it binds is not known.

Via MiXCR, TCRdb re-called the 5' RACE reads, giving one row per CDR3 protein. The sample consists of about 840,000 distinct CDR3 sequences, 10% to 15% of them appearing once. This clonotype originated in a male donor with ankylosing spondylitis. Input material: blood, either unsorted or a sorted T cell fraction (not recorded which).

CDR3 nucleotide sequence: TGCGCCAGCAGCTTGGATCCCTTTAGCTCCTACGAGCAGTACTTC. Amino acids: CASSLDPFSSYEQYF. The chain employs TRBV5-1 and TRBJ2-7; D uncertain. The CDR3 is 15 residues long. V was clipped by 0 bases and J by 0 bases, with 10 bases between them. Germline V gene lookup returns CDR1 SGHRS and CDR2 YFSETQ.